Shown below are 23 T cell receptor beta chains from a single sample sequenced in a study of T cell changes during pregnancy in multiple sclerosis. The data were produced by immunoSEQ multiplex PCR, yet TCRdb's version contains in-frame clones alone and is incomplete. The sample carries about 36,000 clones, around 89% recorded once. The specimen comprised CD8+ T cells from peripheral blood mononuclear cells, sampled in the third trimester of pregnancy. The receptors here all came from a female donor with multiple sclerosis, enrolled in a pregnancy study.

The chain joins TRBV9 to TRBJ1-6; maybe TRBD1 (6 bases). Germline CDR1 and CDR2: SGDLS and YYNGEE. V dropped 3 bases and J dropped 7 bases, with 14 bases sitting between them. CDR3 length: 15 amino acids. For the CDR3, the DNA is TGTGCCAGCAGCGGAGGACAGTCGACGAATTCACCCCTCCACTTT. The encoded protein is CASSGGQSTNSPLHF.

This clone was picked up one time. The CDR3 nucleotides read TGTGCCAGCAGGCTAGCGGGACCCTACAATGAGCAGTTCTTC. This translates into CASRLAGPYNEQFF. The chain couples TRBV27 to TRBJ2-1; TRBD2 agrees at 9 bases. The CDR3 covers 14 residues. CDR1 is MNHEY, CDR2 SMNVEV, per germline (reference sequence). Unmatched junction bases numbered 2, after V lost 6 bases and J lost 2 bases.

This sequence joins TRBV5-6 and TRBJ2-7, with no clear D. The CDR3 contains 11 residues. Trimming cost V 3 bases and J 6 bases, with 7 bases left between them. Germline values: CDR1 SGHDT, CDR2 YYEEEE. CDR3 protein: CASSSVFEQYF. The CDR3 DNA sequence: TGTGCCAGCAGCTCCGTATTCGAGCAGTACTTC.

The chain recombines TRBV4-3 with TRBJ2-7; D may be TRBD2 (5 bases). This CDR3 is 17 amino acids long. Germline V gene sequence: CDR1 LGHNA, CDR2 YSLEER. V was pared by 0 bases and J by 7 bases, with 22 bases between. As DNA, the CDR3 is TGCGCCAGCAGCCAAGACCGCACCGGGCCCGGACTTGGGGAGCAGTACTTC. Translated, it gives CASSQDRTGPGLGEQYF.

J is TRBJ1-2 and V is TRBV25-1; D call uncertain. The V gene lost 6 bases and the J gene lost 1 base, with 21 bases spanning the gap. The CDR3 has 17 residues. Germline V lookup: CDR1 MGHDK, CDR2 SYGVNS. This chain's CDR3 is CASSESIMGRSNYGYTF. CDR3 DNA sequence: TGTGCCAGCAGCGAGTCGATTATGGGCAGAAGTAACTATGGCTACACCTTC.

The chain links TRBV30 to TRBJ2-7; D not certain. The germline V and J ends were trimmed by 2 bases and 2 bases, with 13 bases remaining between them. The CDR3 runs to 14 residues. Germline V gene data show CDR1 as GTSNPN and CDR2 as SVGIG (reference sequence). The CDR3 region has the DNA TGTGCCTGGAGTCCCCTCGACGGAGCCTACGAGCAGTACTTC. Protein: CAWSPLDGAYEQYF.

The V gene is TRBV5-1, the J gene TRBJ2-5, with TRBD1 matching 8 bases. V was pared by 0 bases and J by 4 bases, with 11 bases of the junction left unmatched. In germline, CDR1 is SGHRS, CDR2 YFSETQ. This CDR3 has 17 amino acids. The CDR3 DNA reads as TGCGCCAGCAGCTTGGGACCGGACAGGGCCCGACCAGAGACCCAGTACTTC. Translation: CASSLGPDRARPETQYF.

V gene TRBV6-1 combines with J gene TRBJ2-4, with a weak D call TRBD2 (6 bases). CDR3 length: 15 residues. Per the germline V gene, CDR1 is MNHNS and CDR2 is SASEGT. Between the trimmed V and J ends, which lost 7 bases and 0 bases, there was a span of 13 bases. In nucleotides, the CDR3 is TGTGCCAGCACGGGGGACCTCCTAGCCAAAAACATTCAGTACTTC. It is translated as CASTGDLLAKNIQYF.

The chain employs TRBV7-9 and TRBJ2-1; D is ambiguous. The germline V gene encodes CDR1 SEHNR and CDR2 FQNEAQ (reference sequence). This CDR3 spans 12 amino acids. Trimming pared 1 base from V and 8 bases from J, leaving 6 bases between. The CDR3 spells CASSLGLHEQFF. For the CDR3, the DNA is TGTGCCAGCAGCTTAGGACTCCATGAGCAGTTCTTC.

This clone was detected only once. CDR3 in amino acids: CASSLAVNTGELFF. CDR3 sequence (DNA): TGCGCCAGCAGCTTGGCAGTCAACACCGGGGAGCTGTTTTTT. This rearrangement joins TRBV5-1 to TRBJ2-2; D gene unclear. The V gene's germline CDR1 is SGHRS and CDR2 YFSETQ. Trimming stripped 0 bases from V and 2 bases from J, with 5 bases between. The CDR3 length is 14 residues. The entire variable domain, with the rest obtained from reference TRBV5-1 and TRBJ2-2, is as follows: KAGVTQTPRYLIKTRGQQVTLSCSPISGHRSVSWYQQTPGQGLQFLFEYFSETQRNKGNFPGRFSGRQFSNSRSEMNVSTLELGDSALYLCASSLAVNTGELFFGEGSRLTVL.

The rearrangement uses TRBV5-6 and TRBJ2-1; 7 bases align to TRBD1. CDR3 length equals 15 residues. CDR1 and CDR2 from the germline V gene are SGHDT and YYEEEE. Unmatched junction bases numbered 2, after V lost 2 bases and J lost 0 bases. The CDR3 region is CASSFGDSSYNEQFF. As DNA, the CDR3 is TGTGCCAGCAGCTTTGGGGACAGCTCCTACAATGAGCAGTTCTTC.

The table lists this clone with a count of one. The chain is built from TRBV9 and TRBJ1-2; a possible D gene is TRBD1 (5 bases). The V and J ends lost 4 bases and 5 bases respectively, with 9 bases between them. This CDR3 has 12 residues. Germline-derived CDR1 and CDR2 are SGDLS and YYNGEE. The DNA of the CDR3 is TGTGCCAGCAGCTCACCAGGGTATGGCTACACCTTC. Residues: CASSSPGYGYTF. Full variable domain (missing parts from reference TRBV9 and TRBJ1-2): DSGVTQTPKHLITATGQRVTLRCSPRSGDLSVYWYQQSLDQGLQFLIQYYNGEERAKGNILERFSAQQFPDLHSELNLSSLELGDSALYFCASSSPGYGYTFGSGTRLTVV.

The gene calls are TRBV27 and TRBJ2-5; D remains unclear. Germline CDR1 MNHEY, CDR2 SMNVEV (reference sequence). V gave up 0 bases and J gave up 1 base, with 9 bases separating them. The CDR3 covers 15 residues. CDR3 DNA sequence: TGTGCCAGCAGTTTATCGTACAGCTTCCAAGAGACCCAGTACTTC. Amino acids: CASSLSYSFQETQYF.

The chain couples TRBV4-3 to TRBJ1-5; D is unresolved. Germline CDR1 and CDR2: LGHNA and YSLEER. The length of the CDR3 is 16 residues. V was shortened by 0 bases and J by 0 bases, with 9 bases between the two germline ends. CDR3 DNA: TGCGCCAGCAGCCAAGATTTGAGTTATAGCAATCAGCCCCAGCATTTT. Translated: CASSQDLSYSNQPQHF.

This chain links TRBV6-5 with TRBJ1-2, with TRBD1 matching over 9 bases. J was trimmed by 8 bases and V by 9 bases; bases with no gene match: 7. This CDR3 has 12 amino acids. Looked up from germline, CDR1 is MNHEY and CDR2 is SVGAGI. The chain's CDR3 is CASKQGAFGYTF. Written as DNA, the CDR3 is TGTGCCAGTAAACAGGGGGCTTTCGGCTACACCTTC.

The J gene is TRBJ1-2, the V gene TRBV7-6; TRBD1 aligns across 9 bases. The CDR3 has 16 residues. J lost 6 bases, V lost 3 bases, and 11 bases had no gene match. CDR1 SGHVS and CDR2 FNYEAQ come from the germline V gene. CDR3 amino acids: CASSFRDRESFDGYTF. DNA of the CDR3: TGTGCCAGCAGCTTCCGGGACAGGGAAAGTTTCGATGGCTACACCTTC.

The chain uses TRBV7-3 and TRBJ1-2; a possible D gene is TRBD1 (5 bases). This CDR3 spans 15 amino acids. The V end was cut by 1 base, the J end by 5 bases, with 14 bases between. CDR1 and CDR2 (germline): SGHTA, FQGTGA. The CDR3 sequence: CASSLMGPEDYGYTF. The CDR3 DNA reads as TGTGCCAGCAGCTTAATGGGGCCAGAGGATTATGGCTACACCTTC.

The V gene is TRBV18, the J gene TRBJ2-1; TRBD1 matches at 10 bases. The CDR3 is 14 residues long. Germline CDR1 KGHSH, CDR2 LQKENI. Losses at the gene ends were 3 bases for V and 5 bases for J; bases not matched to a gene: 1. The CDR3 loop reads CASSPGTGDNEQFF. The CDR3 DNA reads TGTGCCAGCTCACCCGGGACAGGGGACAATGAGCAGTTCTTC.

The V call is TRBV27, the J call TRBJ1-2; TRBD1 aligns across 7 bases. This CDR3 contains 14 residues. The ends lost 6 bases at V and 8 bases at J; junction bases unmatched: 12. Germline V CDR1 and CDR2: MNHEY, SMNVEV (reference sequence). CDR3 DNA sequence: TGTGCCAGCAGGTCTTACAGGGGCTTAGTGGGCTACACCTTC. It specifies CASRSYRGLVGYTF.

The rearrangement joins TRBV19 to TRBJ2-7; tentative D call: TRBD1 (5 bases). Between the trimmed V and J ends, which lost 4 bases and 4 bases, there was a span of 14 bases. Germline CDR1 and CDR2: LNHDA and SQIVND (reference sequence). The CDR3 runs to 14 residues. CDR3 residues: CASSRQLTKYEQYF. Here the CDR3 DNA reads TGTGCCAGTAGTAGACAGCTAACAAAGTACGAGCAGTACTTC.

The chain couples TRBV7-9 to TRBJ2-2, with 12 positions matching TRBD2. Germline CDR1 and CDR2: SEHNR and FQNEAQ (reference sequence). This CDR3 contains 17 residues. V was clipped by 5 bases and J by 3 bases; unmatched bases: 7. The CDR3 loop is CASSDGLAGPYTGELFF. CDR3 sequence (DNA): TGTGCCAGCAGCGACGGACTAGCGGGACCGTACACCGGGGAGCTGTTTTTT.

The CDR3 DNA reads TGTGCCAGCAGTGTGAGGGTGCTAGCGGGGAAAGAGACCCAGTACTTC. This translates into CASSVRVLAGKETQYF. This chain links TRBV2 with TRBJ2-5; 9 positions agree with TRBD2. V shed 4 bases and J 3 bases; nucleotides not matched to a gene: 9. Germline V gene sequence: CDR1 SNHLY, CDR2 FYNNEI. The CDR3 covers 16 residues.

V gene TRBV19 combines with J gene TRBJ1-3, with D possibly matching TRBD1 (5 bases). Germline CDR1 is LNHDA and CDR2 is SQIVND (reference sequence). The germline V and J ends were trimmed by 1 base and 7 bases, with 14 bases remaining between them. The CDR3 runs to 15 residues. The CDR3 loop reads CASSIGREGRNTIYF. CDR3 in DNA: TGTGCCAGTAGTATAGGCAGGGAAGGCCGGAACACCATATATTTT.